This T cell receptor (beta chain) is from a study of cytomegalovirus exposure and HLA in healthy donors. In regard to this clone: Its specificity is not known.

General study findings and limits: From TCR beta sequences, most subjects' HLA-A and HLA-B alleles were reportedly predicted accurately.

V shed 6 bases and J shed 2 bases, with 16 bases lying between them. CDR3 length: 15 residues. From germline, CDR1 is MNHNS and CDR2 SASEGT. Primers included in the PCR were 60 Vbeta and 13 Jbeta primers. Profiling relied on immunoSEQ multiplex PCR, and the TCRdb table lists in-frame clones only, not all of them. The profile shows about 65,000 clones, about four fifths of them singletons. Material for sequencing was PBMCs. The rearrangement uses TRBV6-1 and TRBJ1-2, with D hard to call. The receptor was derived from a woman between 25 and 40 years old in good health and CMV-seronegative. The CDR3 nucleotides are TGTGCCAGCAGGCCGGGAAAAGGGAGAAACTATGGCTACACCTTC. Translating it yields CASRPGKGRNYGYTF.